One sample yielded the 21 T cell receptor beta chains listed below, sequenced in a study of shared clonotypes between healthy human individuals. Produced via immunoSEQ multiplex PCR; TCRdb's table is partial and in-frame only. The repertoire holds 2 million to 2.5 million clones, more than 90% seen once, with about 0.13% in the top ten. The sequencing input was naive CD4+ T cells sorted from blood. The subset: CD45RA+ positively selected. These receptors came from a man in his late teens or twenties in good health.

This chain uses TRBV9 with TRBJ2-5, with 11 bases aligning to TRBD1. The germline gives CDR1 SGDLS, CDR2 YYNGEE. The V gene end was trimmed by 5 bases and the J gene end by 2 bases; junction bases not matched to a gene: 2. CDR3 size: 14 residues. The CDR3 DNA sequence: TGTGCCAGCAGTTGGGACAGGGGGCAAGAGACCCAGTACTTC. Translated, it gives CASSWDRGQETQYF.

The chain is built from TRBV20-1 and TRBJ2-7; 8 bases line up with TRBD2. Germline assignment: CDR1 DFQATT and CDR2 SNEGSKA (reference sequence). The CDR3 extends over 11 amino acids. The ends lost 3 bases at V and 6 bases at J; junction bases unmatched: 1. Here the CDR3 reads CSARGLGEQYF. DNA for the CDR3: TGCAGTGCTAGGGGACTAGGCGAGCAGTACTTC.

The rearrangement links TRBV4-1 to TRBJ2-7; unclear D gene. CDR1 and CDR2 from the germline V gene are MGHRA and YSYEKL. CDR3 size: 13 residues. The V gene lost 4 bases and the J gene lost 2 bases, with 9 bases spanning the gap. The CDR3 DNA reads as TGCGCCAGCAGCCCGCCGGGCCCCTACGAGCAGTACTTC. Its translation: CASSPPGPYEQYF.

This clone came up once. J is TRBJ2-2 and V is TRBV4-3; no clear D. The CDR3 runs to 13 residues. Germline CDR1 and CDR2: LGHNA and YSLEER. Trimming removed 0 bases from V and 6 bases from J, with 5 bases in between. CDR3 in amino acids: CASSQDSPGELFF. DNA for the CDR3: TGCGCCAGCAGCCAAGATTCCCCCGGGGAGCTGTTTTTT.

The chain is built from TRBV14 and TRBJ1-6, with D unresolved. Germline CDR1 reads SGHDN; CDR2 reads FVKESK. The CDR3 extends over 15 amino acids. With 3 bases removed from V and 4 bases from J, the gap between germline ends came to 10 bases. CDR3 loop: CASSQEQEYNSPLHF. Here the CDR3 DNA reads TGTGCCAGCAGCCAGGAGCAGGAATATAATTCACCCCTCCACTTT.

V gene TRBV18 combines with J gene TRBJ1-2, with D unclear. From germline, CDR1 is KGHSH and CDR2 LQKENI. Between the trimmed V and J ends, which lost 2 bases and 8 bases, there was a span of 6 bases. The CDR3 is 11 residues long. CDR3 nucleotides: TGTGCCAGCTCACCAAACAGCGGCTACACCTTC. Amino acids: CASSPNSGYTF.

The chain couples TRBV29-1 to TRBJ2-1; 7 nucleotides line up with TRBD1. The CDR3 has 16 amino acids. Germline assignment: CDR1 SQVTM and CDR2 ANQGSEA. Trimming removed 6 bases from V and 0 bases from J; junction bases left unmatched: 11. The CDR3: CSVAGTALSSYNEQFF. CDR3 sequence (DNA): TGCAGCGTGGCCGGGACAGCCCTCAGCTCCTACAATGAGCAGTTCTTC.

Regarding this clone: In the same sample, other DNA sequences code for this CDR3. The rearrangement joins TRBV2 to TRBJ1-1, with D unclear. Germline V gene data show CDR1 as SNHLY and CDR2 as FYNNEI. Trimming removed 4 bases from V and 5 bases from J, with 8 bases in between. The CDR3 is 12 amino acids. CDR3 DNA: TGTGCCAGCAGTGTTAGTGGAACTGAAGCTTTCTTT. This translates into CASSVSGTEAFF.

This sequence joins TRBV27 and TRBJ1-5, with TRBD1 matching over 8 bases. V lost 2 bases to trimming and J lost 10 bases; unmatched junction nucleotides: 10. Germline-derived CDR1 and CDR2 are MNHEY and SMNVEV (reference sequence). This CDR3 has 15 amino acids. The CDR3 sequence: CASSLGGTGSKPQHF. DNA of the CDR3: TGTGCCAGCAGTTTAGGGGGGACAGGAAGTAAACCCCAGCATTTT.

V is TRBV7-9 and J is TRBJ2-7, with D tentatively TRBD1 or TRBD2 (6 bases each). With 4 bases removed from V and 0 bases from J, the gap between germline ends came to 13 bases. CDR1 SEHNR and CDR2 FQNEAQ come from the germline V gene (reference sequence). CDR3 length equals 15 residues. The CDR3: CASSSRGEHSYEQYF. The DNA for the CDR3 is TGTGCCAGCAGCTCGAGGGGGGAACACTCCTACGAGCAGTACTTC.

This clone has only a few counts. Other DNA sequences within the sample encode an identical CDR3. The J gene is TRBJ2-7, the V gene TRBV6-5; TRBD2 agrees at 10 bases. Germline V lookup: CDR1 MNHEY, CDR2 SVGAGI. With 6 bases clipped from V and 4 bases from J, the junction kept 3 bases outside the gene matches. The CDR3 is 13 amino acids. CDR3 nucleotides: TGTGCCAGCAGGGCTAGCGGGAGTTACGAGCAGTACTTC. Amino acids: CASRASGSYEQYF.

V gene TRBV20-1 combines with J gene TRBJ2-7; D not resolved. With 3 bases removed from V and 5 bases from J, the gap between germline ends came to 8 bases. The CDR3 is made up of 11 amino acids. CDR1 and CDR2 from the germline V gene are DFQATT and SNEGSKA (reference sequence). In nucleotides, the CDR3 is TGCAGTGCTAGCTCCCGCCACGAGCAGTACTTC. This codes for CSASSRHEQYF.

The chain joins TRBV2 to TRBJ2-7; maybe TRBD2 (5 bases). The CDR3 spans 12 residues. The germline gives CDR1 SNHLY, CDR2 FYNNEI. Trimming took 7 bases from V and 2 from J, leaving 9 bases between them. Here the CDR3 DNA reads TGTGCCAGCAAAGAGGGTACCTACGAGCAGTACTTC. This encodes CASKEGTYEQYF.

The V call is TRBV10-3, the J call TRBJ2-5, with 10 bases that match TRBD1. V was pared by 4 bases and J by 2 bases, with 4 bases of the junction left unmatched. The CDR3 sequence is 15 residues long. Per germline, CDR1 ENHRY and CDR2 SYGVKD. The CDR3 region has the DNA TGTGCCATCAGTGTAGGGACAGGGGCTCAAGAGACCCAGTACTTC. The encoded protein is CAISVGTGAQETQYF.

With respect to this clone: The junction differs from germline at one of its ends, possibly a read error. V and J are TRBV14 and TRBJ1-2; possible D gene TRBD1, 5 bases. The V gene's germline CDR1 is SGHDN and CDR2 FVKESK. This CDR3 has 12 amino acids. Here the CDR3 reads CASSQGLWDRSF. CDR3 sequence (DNA): TGTGCCAGCAGCCAAGGCTTATGGGACCGAAGCTTC.

The rearrangement links TRBV5-4 to TRBJ2-5; unclear D gene. Per germline, CDR1 SGHNT and CDR2 YYREEE (reference sequence). Trimming pared 2 bases from V and 5 bases from J, leaving 13 bases between. The CDR3 has 14 amino acids. The CDR3 bases are TGTGCCAGCAGCTTTACTGCGGAGATGGAGACCCAGTACTTC. Residues: CASSFTAEMETQYF.

The chain joins TRBV6-6 to TRBJ2-7; D may be TRBD1 (6 bases). V dropped 7 bases and J dropped 1 base, with 14 bases sitting between them. Germline V gives CDR1 MNHNY, CDR2 SVGAGI (reference sequence). This CDR3 comprises 14 residues. The CDR3 protein is CASKQQGESYEQYF. The CDR3 nucleotides are TGTGCCAGCAAGCAACAGGGAGAGTCCTACGAGCAGTACTTC.

With regard to this clone: Other DNA sequences in the same sample also yield this CDR3. The chain combines TRBV30 with TRBJ2-3; TRBD1 is a possible D gene (5 bases). Germline loops: CDR1 GTSNPN, CDR2 SVGIG (reference sequence). V was trimmed by 2 bases and J by 5 bases, leaving 5 bases between them. The CDR3 length is 11 residues. In DNA, the CDR3 is TGTGCCTGGAGTCAGGGAGATACGCAGTATTTT. Translation gives CAWSQGDTQYF.

V is TRBV28 and J is TRBJ1-6; 9 positions match TRBD1. The V gene end was trimmed by 6 bases and the J gene end by 6 bases; junction bases not matched to a gene: 12. This CDR3 spans 17 amino acids. Germline loops: CDR1 MDHEN, CDR2 SYDVKM. For the CDR3, the DNA is TGTGCCAGCAGGGGTGGGACAGGGACGAAAAGTAATTCACCCCTCCACTTT. This gives the protein CASRGGTGTKSNSPLHF.

As regards this clone: Other DNA variants within this sample encode the same CDR3. This chain uses TRBV27 with TRBJ1-1; TRBD1 aligns across 7 bases. CDR3 length: 14 residues. Germline loops: CDR1 MNHEY, CDR2 SMNVEV (reference sequence). Trimming cost V 0 bases and J 4 bases; bases outside gene matches: 2. CDR3 sequence reads: CASSLSGGGTEAFF. The CDR3 region has the DNA TGTGCCAGCAGTTTATCAGGGGGCGGCACTGAAGCTTTCTTT.

The chain uses TRBV6-6 and TRBJ2-7, with a weak D call TRBD1 (7 bases). The germline V and J ends were trimmed by 6 bases and 5 bases, with 17 bases remaining between them. This CDR3 spans 14 amino acids. Germline lookup yields CDR1 MNHNY and CDR2 SVGAGI (reference sequence). Here the CDR3 DNA reads TGTGCCAGCAGCAGCCAGGGGGGCTCTAACGAGCAGTACTTC. Translating it yields CASSSQGGSNEQYF.